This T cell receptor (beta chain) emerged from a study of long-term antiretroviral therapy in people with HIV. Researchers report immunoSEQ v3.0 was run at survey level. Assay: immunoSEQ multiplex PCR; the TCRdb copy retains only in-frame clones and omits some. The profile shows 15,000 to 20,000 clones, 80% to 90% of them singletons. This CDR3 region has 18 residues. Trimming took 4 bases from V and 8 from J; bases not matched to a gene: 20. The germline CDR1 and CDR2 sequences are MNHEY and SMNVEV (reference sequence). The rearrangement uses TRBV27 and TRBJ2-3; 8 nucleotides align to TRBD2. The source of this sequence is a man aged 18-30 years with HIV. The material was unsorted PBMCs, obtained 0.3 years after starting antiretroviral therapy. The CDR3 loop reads CASSSPGGSGGLEGTQYF. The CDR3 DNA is TGTGCCAGCAGTTCCCCCGGTGGAAGCGGGGGCCTAGAGGGTACGCAGTATTTT.